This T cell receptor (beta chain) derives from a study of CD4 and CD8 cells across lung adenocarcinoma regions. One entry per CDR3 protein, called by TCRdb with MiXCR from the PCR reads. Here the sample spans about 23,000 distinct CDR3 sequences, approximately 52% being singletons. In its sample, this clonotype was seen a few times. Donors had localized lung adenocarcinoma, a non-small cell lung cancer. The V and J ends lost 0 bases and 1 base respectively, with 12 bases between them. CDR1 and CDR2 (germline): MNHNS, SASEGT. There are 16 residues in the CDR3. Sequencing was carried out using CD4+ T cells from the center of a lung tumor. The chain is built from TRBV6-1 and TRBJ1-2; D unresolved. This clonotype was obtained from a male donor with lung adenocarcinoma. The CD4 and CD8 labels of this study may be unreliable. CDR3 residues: CASSEARAGNNYGYTF. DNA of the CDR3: TGTGCCAGCAGTGAAGCGAGGGCAGGCAATAACTATGGCTACACCTTC.